This record looks at one TCR beta chain sequence and its context. Trimming removed 5 bases at V and 9 bases at J, with 11 bases between. Germline CDR1 is SEHNR and CDR2 is FQNEAQ (reference sequence). This CDR3 spans 12 amino acids. The sample originates from a study of CD8 T cells in Susac syndrome. The authors reverse transcribed about 0.5 to 1 ug RNA with random hexamers. immunoSEQ multiplex PCR amplified TCR beta CDR3 across 54 Vbeta, 13 Jbeta. TCRdb re-called the immunoSEQ multiplex PCR reads with MiXCR, one entry per CDR3 protein. The sample gives some 150,000 distinct CDR3 sequences, approximately 95% of which show up once; 0.075% to 0.09% is in the top ten.

The chain links TRBV7-9 to TRBJ2-1; D ambiguous. The sequenced sample was CD4+ T cells from PBMCs. This clonotype originated in a human donor in good health. The CDR3 here is CASSLLSGEQFF. The DNA for the CDR3 is TGTGCCAGCAGCCTACTTTCGGGTGAGCAGTTCTTC. The whole variable domain, filled in from reference TRBV7-9 and TRBJ2-1, reads DTGVSQNPRHKITKRGQNVTFRCDPISEHNRLYWYRQTLGQGPEFLTYFQNEAQLEKSRLLSDRFSAERPKGSFSTLEIQRTEQGDSAMYLCASSLLSGEQFFGPGTRLTVL.